This TCR beta chain comes out of a study of Tregs in tolerant kidney transplant recipients. Whole-study results and caveats: Findings come from small patient numbers and require larger validation. Activated donor B cell expansion appeared to reveal the most relevant donor-specific TCRbeta repertoire.

The assay was immunoSEQ multiplex PCR, and TCRdb's table has in-frame clones only and misses some. This sample's clone table lists about 48,000 clones. This CDR3 has 15 residues. Germline values: CDR1 SGHNT, CDR2 YENEEA. V lost 4 bases to trimming and J lost 1 base; unmatched junction nucleotides: 2. On this clone: Its specificity is not known. The read finishes 3 residues shy of the CDR3 end, and the germline J gene is used to complete it.

Thawed PBMCs were FACS-sorted into unstimulated CD4+CD25+CD127- regulatory T cells, CD4+CD25- non-regulatory cells, CD4 and CD8 cells. The source is a human donor who received a combined kidney and bone marrow transplant. The chain combines TRBV11-3 with TRBJ2-2, with 8 bases matching TRBD1. The sample was CD4+ T cells from blood, taken before the transplant. Incomplete CDR3 DNA: TGTGCCAGCAGCTCCGGGACAGGGAACACCGGGGAG. This gives the protein CASSSGTGNTGE. Given in full, the CDR3 is CASSSGTGNTGELFF.